These T cell receptor beta chains were read from a single sample in a study of control samples from healthy donors and cancer patients. This table comes from immunoSEQ multiplex PCR, and its TCRdb copy is limited to in-frame clones, with some not included. This sample carries about 82,000 clones, around 87% of them seen once, and the ten largest clones take roughly 20%. The sequencing input was blood. The receptor source for this set is a man in his forties or fifties in good health. CDR3s include the opening cysteine and the closing phenylalanine or tryptophan. The D gene is left open where the match is weak. Rows may omit the clone size; those that give it use once, few, many or a size class.

cdr3_aa cdr3_nt clone_size j_call d_call v_call
CASSIGQIMTF TGTGCCAGTAGTATTGGCCAGATTATGACTTTC NA TRBJ2-6 NA TRBV19
CASSLEWGQNTDTQYF TGTGCCAGCAGCTTGGAATGGGGCCAGAACACAGATACGCAGTATTTT NA TRBJ2-3 NA TRBV5-5
CASSRPGQGNTEAFF TGTGCCAGCAGTCGTCCGGGACAGGGGAACACTGAAGCTTTCTTT NA TRBJ1-1 TRBD1 TRBV6-5
CASSGGLDQPQHF TGCGCCAGCAGCGGTGGACTCGACCAGCCCCAGCATTTT NA TRBJ1-5 NA TRBV5-1
CASSLRPRDTEAFF TGTGCCAGCAGCTTACGGCCACGGGACACTGAAGCTTTCTTT NA TRBJ1-1 NA TRBV5-5
CASSQVGGAGGYTF TGTGCCAGCAGCCAAGTTGGGGGGGCTGGTGGCTACACCTTC NA TRBJ1-2 NA TRBV3-1/TRBV3-2
CASSFGTGAAEQFF TGTGCCAGCAGCTTTGGGACAGGGGCGGCTGAGCAGTTCTTC NA TRBJ2-1 TRBD1 TRBV11-2
CASSEGGSGNTIYF TGTGCCAGCAGTGAAGGGGGTTCGGGAAACACCATATATTTT NA TRBJ1-3 NA TRBV2
CASSNRQGSEAFF TGTGCCAGCAGTAACCGACAGGGTTCTGAAGCTTTCTTT NA TRBJ1-1 TRBD1 TRBV6-2/TRBV6-3
CASSPRVAGGLNNEQFF TGTGCCAGCAGTCCCCGGGTAGCGGGGGGCCTAAACAATGAGCAGTTCTTC NA TRBJ2-1 TRBD2 TRBV6-6
CASSPGGRGETQYF TGTGCCAGCAGCCCCGGCGGGCGCGGAGAGACCCAGTACTTC NA TRBJ2-5 NA TRBV28
CASSLFAFSNNEQFF TGTGCCAGCAGTTTATTTGCTTTCTCGAACAATGAGCAGTTCTTC few TRBJ2-1 NA TRBV27
CASSLQGTSGRPYEQYF TGTGCCAGTAGTCTCCAAGGGACTAGCGGGAGACCCTACGAGCAGTACTTC NA TRBJ2-7 TRBD2 TRBV19
CATSSRGGLNSPLHF TGTGCCACCAGCAGCCGAGGAGGGCTCAATTCACCCCTCCACTTT NA TRBJ1-6 NA TRBV15
CASSAQRGAAANTEAFF TGTGCCAGCAGCGCCCAAAGGGGAGCAGCCGCGAACACTGAAGCTTTCTTT NA TRBJ1-1 NA TRBV9
CASSRTSGGQGQYF TGCGCCAGCAGCCGGACTAGCGGGGGGCAGGGGCAGTACTTC NA TRBJ2-7 TRBD2 TRBV5-1
CASSTRATGTNYGYTF TGTGCCAGCAGTACAAGGGCGACAGGGACGAACTATGGCTACACCTTC NA TRBJ1-2 TRBD1 TRBV28
CASRQPGSENIQYF TGTGCCAGCAGACAACCGGGAAGCGAAAACATTCAGTACTTC NA TRBJ2-4 NA TRBV5-8
CASSGSIAGGETQYF TGCGCCAGCAGTGGGTCGATAGCGGGAGGGGAGACCCAGTACTTC NA TRBJ2-5 TRBD2 TRBV10-1
CASRWGDTNYGYTF TGTGCCAGCAGGTGGGGGGACACTAACTATGGCTACACCTTC few TRBJ1-2 NA TRBV7-9
CASSLGDSLSYEQYF TGTGCCAGCAGTCTGGGGGACAGTTTGTCCTACGAGCAGTACTTC NA TRBJ2-7 TRBD1 TRBV6-5
CASSPRDRGFIQYF TGTGCCAGCTCACCCCGGGACAGGGGATTCATTCAGTACTTC NA TRBJ2-4 TRBD1 TRBV18
CSARDKGGYTF TGCAGTGCTAGAGATAAGGGTGGCTACACCTTC NA TRBJ1-2 NA TRBV20-1
CASSISGGAYEQYF TGTGCCAGTAGTATAAGTGGGGGTGCCTACGAGCAGTACTTC NA TRBJ2-7 NA TRBV19
CASSSGVWDRFRETQYF TGTGCCAGCAGCTCCGGGGTATGGGACCGCTTTCGAGAGACCCAGTACTTC NA TRBJ2-5 NA TRBV11-3
CASSSLDRDEKLFF TGTGCCAGCAGCTCGCTGGACAGGGATGAAAAACTGTTTTTT NA TRBJ1-4 TRBD1 TRBV5-5
CATSAPGQGGWETQYF TGTGCCACCAGTGCCCCTGGACAGGGGGGTTGGGAGACCCAGTACTTC NA TRBJ2-5 TRBD1 TRBV24-1
CASSLGGGLDGYTF TGTGCCAGCAGCTTAGGGGGGGGATTAGATGGCTACACCTTC NA TRBJ1-2 NA TRBV11-2
CASGKEGFTEAFF TGTGCCAGCGGGAAAGAGGGTTTTACTGAAGCTTTCTTT once TRBJ1-1 NA TRBV6-5
CASTLFSRGPQHF TGTGCCAGCACTTTGTTTAGTCGAGGGCCCCAGCATTTT NA TRBJ1-5 NA TRBV12-3/TRBV12-4
CASQRDNEQFF TGTGCCAGCCAACGTGACAATGAGCAGTTCTTC NA TRBJ2-1 NA TRBV7-9
CASRGQGAAGELFF TGCGCCAGCAGGGGACAGGGAGCGGCCGGGGAGCTGTTTTTT NA TRBJ2-2 TRBD1 TRBV10-2
CASSQGALNEQFF TGTGCCAGCAGTCAGGGGGCGCTCAATGAGCAGTTCTTC NA TRBJ2-1 TRBD1 TRBV7-3
CASSPETYNSPLHF TGTGCCAGCTCACCAGAGACCTATAATTCACCCCTCCACTTT NA TRBJ1-6 NA TRBV18
CASSLDPGTNTEAFF TGCGCCAGCAGCTTGGATCCGGGGACGAACACTGAAGCTTTCTTT NA TRBJ1-1 NA TRBV5-1
CASGRLNLGELFF TGTGCCAGCGGTCGACTGAACCTCGGGGAGCTGTTTTTT few TRBJ2-2 NA TRBV27
CASSVGSGSSGELFF TGTGCCAGCAGCGTAGGCAGCGGGAGCTCCGGGGAGCTGTTTTTT NA TRBJ2-2 TRBD2 TRBV9
CASSLRREGYNEQFF TGTGCCAGCAGCTTACGGCGGGAGGGCTACAATGAGCAGTTCTTC NA TRBJ2-1 TRBD2 TRBV11-2
CASSWVSGSSYNSPLHF TGTGCCAGCAGCTGGGTGTCGGGGAGCTCCTATAATTCACCCCTCCACTTT NA TRBJ1-6 NA TRBV5-8
CASKKDRGPGELFF TGCGCCAGCAAGAAGGACAGGGGGCCCGGGGAGCTGTTTTTT NA TRBJ2-2 TRBD1 TRBV10-1
CASSTGITYEQYF TGTGCCAGCAGTACAGGGATCACCTACGAGCAGTACTTC NA TRBJ2-7 NA TRBV19
CASSRQGYGYTF TGTGCCAGCAGCCGACAGGGCTATGGCTACACCTTC NA TRBJ1-2 TRBD1 TRBV11-3
CASSLATTYGYTF TGTGCCAGCAGCTTGGCCACCACCTATGGCTACACCTTC NA TRBJ1-2 NA TRBV5-4
CASSKGQYNEQFF TGTGCCAGCAGCAAGGGACAGTACAATGAGCAGTTCTTC NA TRBJ2-1 TRBD1 TRBV6-5
CASSLTSGYNEQFF TGTGCCAGCAGCTTAACTAGCGGATACAATGAGCAGTTCTTC NA TRBJ2-1 NA TRBV7-3
CASSLRLPYEQYF TGTGCCAGCAGCTTAAGACTCCCCTACGAGCAGTACTTC NA TRBJ2-7 NA TRBV11-3
CAWARANTIYF TGTGCCTGGGCGAGGGCAAACACCATATATTTT NA TRBJ1-3 NA TRBV30
CASSLDGSTEAFF TGCGCCAGCAGCTTGGATGGCTCCACTGAAGCTTTCTTT NA TRBJ1-1 NA TRBV5-1
CASSLGGTMNTEAFF TGTGCCAGCAGCTTGGGAGGGACCATGAACACTGAAGCTTTCTTT NA TRBJ1-1 NA TRBV5-4
CASSPDGRQPQHF TGTGCCAGCAGCCCCGACGGTCGTCAGCCCCAGCATTTT NA TRBJ1-5 NA TRBV7-8
CASSFGVREQYF TGTGCCAGCAGCTTCGGAGTACGCGAGCAGTACTTC few TRBJ2-7 NA TRBV5-6
CASSGRPDLGYTF TGCGCCAGCAGCGGCCGGCCCGATCTTGGCTACACCTTC NA TRBJ1-2 NA TRBV10-2
CASGLTTNSLQGTGELFF TGTGCTAGTGGTTTAACGACTAACTCGCTTCAGGGCACCGGGGAGCTGTTTTTT NA TRBJ2-2 NA TRBV12-5